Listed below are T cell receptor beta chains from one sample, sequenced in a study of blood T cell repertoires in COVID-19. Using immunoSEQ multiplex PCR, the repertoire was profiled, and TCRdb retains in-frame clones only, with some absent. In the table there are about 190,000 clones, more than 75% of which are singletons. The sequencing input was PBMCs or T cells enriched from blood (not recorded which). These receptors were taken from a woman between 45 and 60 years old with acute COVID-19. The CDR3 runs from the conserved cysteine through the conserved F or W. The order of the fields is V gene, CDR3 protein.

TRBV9	CASSVSTTSGDNTGELFF
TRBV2	CASSLDRVDQPQHF
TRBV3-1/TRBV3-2	CASSHPREFGETQYF
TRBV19	CASSMTGTGWSYNSPLHF
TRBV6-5	CASSGTQGRGGYTF
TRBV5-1	CASSLGPQTMNTEAFF
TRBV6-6	CATTAGVTYGYTF
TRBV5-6	CASSPQGINEKLFF
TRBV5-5	CASSHSQGGYTF
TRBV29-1	CSVSPEREAFF